This T cell receptor (beta chain) is drawn from a study of CD8 T cells in ankylosing spondylitis. This clonotype was detected only a few times. Its antigen is unknown. Regarding the study as a whole: Typical of ankylosing spondylitis blood, it appeared, was a TCR beta motif of fewer than ten highly homologous variants. Some motif variants were previously reported in reactive arthritis synovial fluid and blood.

Via MiXCR, TCRdb re-called the 5' RACE reads, giving one row per CDR3 protein. The sample holds 250,000 to 350,000 distinct CDR3 sequences, about 20% seen once. The V gene lost 6 bases and the J gene lost 0 bases, with 14 bases spanning the gap. Germline CDR1 and CDR2: DFQATT and SNEGSKA (reference sequence). The CDR3 has 14 residues. This sequence originates from a female donor with ankylosing spondylitis or in good health (not recorded which). The V gene is TRBV20-1, the J gene TRBJ1-1; D is uncertain. The material sequenced was blood, either unsorted or a sorted T cell fraction (not recorded which). CDR3 loop: CSARLQHLNTEAFF. The DNA for the CDR3 is TGCAGTGCCCGATTACAGCATCTGAACACTGAAGCTTTCTTT.